This is a list of T cell receptor beta chains from one sample in a study of T cells in Graves' hyperthyroidism and ophthalmopathy. TCRdb re-called the multiplex PCR reads with MiXCR, one entry per CDR3 protein. Here the sample spans around 300,000 distinct CDR3 sequences, about an eighth being singletons. The sample was blood. Every receptor here comes from a woman aged 30 to 39 with Graves' hyperthyroidism that later progressed to Graves' ophthalmopathy. CDR3s include the opening cysteine and the closing phenylalanine or tryptophan.

V	J	CDR3
TRBV9	TRBJ2-7	CASSVDERGPYEQYF
TRBV5-1	TRBJ2-7	CASSATGTGRYEQYF
TRBV15	TRBJ1-2	CATSRDLFRYTF
TRBV4-2	TRBJ2-5	CASSQSSGGLAEETQYF
TRBV3-2	TRBJ2-1	CASSEKGRDFRGPQTYNEQFF
TRBV20-1	TRBJ2-1	CSAVAGGGNEQFF
TRBV11-2	TRBJ2-1	CASSPGWGTNMFF
TRBV4-3	TRBJ2-1	CASSQELYNEQFF
TRBV5-5	TRBJ1-2	CASSISPTENYGYTF
TRBV6-5	TRBJ2-7	CASSFQGTGAYEQYF
TRBV28	TRBJ2-7	CASSLTPAQAGEQYF
TRBV6-2/TRBV6-3	TRBJ1-2	CASSTLTYGYTF
TRBV20-1	TRBJ2-1	CSARPGLAGYNEQFF
TRBV19	TRBJ2-1	CASSIDGGGSPYNEQFF
TRBV4-3	TRBJ1-4	CASSHPGKGGEKLFF
TRBV6-2/TRBV6-3	TRBJ2-1	CASRPLARRAGLTAYNEQFF
TRBV10-2	TRBJ2-1	CASSELTYNEQFF
TRBV15	TRBJ2-3	CATRGGLSSDTQYF
TRBV6-2/TRBV6-3	TRBJ2-5	CASSFGTGGAQETQYF
TRBV29-1	TRBJ1-1	CSGGGPSLGEAFF
TRBV20-1	TRBJ2-2	CSARVRGTGELFF
TRBV9	TRBJ2-1	CASSAGTGTYNEQFF
TRBV4-1	TRBJ2-1	CASSPPGVTPTGEQFF
TRBV19	TRBJ2-7	CASSTSGLAGMYEQYF
TRBV7-9	TRBJ2-7	CASSPDRALYEQYF
TRBV5-4	TRBJ2-7	CASSPTGRGFSYEQYF
TRBV28	TRBJ2-7	CATWGRAGFYEQYF
TRBV18	TRBJ2-1	CASSLQDRDPYNEQFF
TRBV12-3/TRBV12-4	TRBJ1-3	CASRREQSSGNTIYF
TRBV6-2/TRBV6-3	TRBJ1-2	CASSLLAGAYGYTF
TRBV7-2	TRBJ1-1	CASSSNPTRRGTNTEAFF
TRBV7-9	TRBJ1-3	CASSLAAGIGNTIYF
TRBV11-2	TRBJ1-5	CASSSDLRPDQPQHF
TRBV6-1	TRBJ2-3	CASRTLGLAGGPYRPDTQYF
TRBV7-2	TRBJ2-1	CASSPFEGTYNEQFF
TRBV2	TRBJ2-1	CASSEYPLPSSYNEQFF
TRBV13	TRBJ2-1	CASSLGSREPPSYNEQFF
TRBV7-3	TRBJ2-7	CASSLTWASASYEQYF
TRBV11-2	TRBJ1-4	CATRTLKAVNEKLLF
TRBV7-2	TRBJ1-2	CASSPMSGTDGYTF
TRBV7-7	TRBJ2-1	CASSLVERSEQFF
TRBV12-3/TRBV12-4	TRBJ2-1	CASSVTGMGYNEQFF
TRBV27	TRBJ1-6	CASSLWGADNSPLHF
TRBV4-3	TRBJ2-7	CASSQEGSGGSSYEQYF
TRBV28	TRBJ2-7	CASSFPRTSGISYEQYF